One sample yielded the 3 T cell receptor beta chains listed below, sequenced in a study of regulatory T cells in long-lasting Graves disease. Described time point: newly diagnosed GD, antithyroid drugs for less than 3 months. The TCR library was made from RNA extracted from PBMCs. Combining iRepertoire HTBI primers with Arm-PCR of CDR3 regions, the authors built TCR beta libraries. From the multiplex PCR reads, TCRdb called clonotypes with MiXCR, one entry per CDR3 protein. The sample consists of 360,000 or so distinct CDR3 sequences, 15% to 20% of them appearing once. The same data also went into a second study, on T cells in Graves' hyperthyroidism and ophthalmopathy.

The sequences come from peripheral blood mononuclear cells (PBMCs), collected at new diagnosis, from a patient treated with antithyroid drugs. These receptor sequences come from a woman aged 18-29 years with Graves disease.

This clonotype has at least ten counts. The CDR3 is CASSYLGELFF. The CDR3 DNA is TGTGCCAGCAGTTACCTCGGGGAGCTGTTTTTT. The rearrangement uses TRBV6-5 and TRBJ2-2; D uncertain. Trimming took off 2 bases at V and 7 bases at J, with 2 bases between the two ends. The CDR3 contains 11 residues. Looked up from germline, CDR1 is MNHEY and CDR2 is SVGAGI.

J is TRBJ2-3 and V is TRBV5-1; D is perhaps TRBD1 or TRBD2 (7 bases each). The CDR3 length is 16 residues. V lost 3 bases and J lost 5, with 19 bases in between. Germline loops: CDR1 SGHRS, CDR2 YFSETQ. CDR3 DNA: TGCGCCAGCAGCTGGGGGGGACAGACTACCGGAGATACGCAGTATTTT. It specifies CASSWGGQTTGDTQYF.

The chain couples TRBV19 to TRBJ1-5; 7 bases align to TRBD1. The CDR3 contains 13 residues. V shed 10 bases, J shed 4 bases, and the junction held 7 bases outside the gene matches. Per germline, CDR1 LNHDA and CDR2 SQIVND (reference sequence). The CDR3 spells CATLDRRNQPQHF. CDR3 sequence (DNA): TGTGCCACCTTGGACAGGAGGAATCAGCCCCAGCATTTT.